This T cell receptor (beta chain) stems from a study of blood T cell repertoires in COVID-19. The CDR3 runs to 16 residues. The V gene lost 3 bases and the J gene lost 2 bases, with 14 bases spanning the gap. The germline gives CDR1 SGHTA, CDR2 FQGNSA. TCRdb keeps only in-frame clones here, not all; method: immunoSEQ multiplex PCR. The table includes over 150,000 clones, about 82% detected once. The V call is TRBV7-2, the J call TRBJ1-5; a weak D match, TRBD1 (5 bases). The clonotype was recovered from a man between 45 and 60 years old with active or convalescent COVID-19. The source material was peripheral blood. The CDR3 loop is CASSFTGWGGNQPQHF. The CDR3 coding sequence is TGTGCCAGCAGCTTTACGGGCTGGGGGGGCAATCAGCCCCAGCATTTT.